The 31 T cell receptor beta chains below come from one sample, sequenced in a study of monozygotic twins with inflammatory bowel disease. TCRdb re-called the 5' RACE reads and gives one entry per CDR3 protein, without DNA. This table holds 310,000 or so distinct CDR3 sequences. The specimen sequenced was blood. The receptors stem from a human donor with ulcerative colitis or Crohn's disease, or a healthy co-twin of an affected twin (not recorded which).

This sequence joins TRBV6-5 and TRBJ1-1. The CDR3 extends over 13 amino acids. Per germline, CDR1 MNHEY and CDR2 SVGAGI. CDR3 loop: CASSLIIGTEAFF.

This chain's CDR3 is CSVAGQYQETQYF. This chain connects TRBV29-1 to TRBJ2-5; TCRdb proposes TRBD1, but this gene call is untestable without DNA. Germline loops: CDR1 SQVTM, CDR2 ANQGSEA. CDR3 length: 13 amino acids.

This chain uses TRBV20-1 with TRBJ2-7; as DNA is missing, the TRBD1 call by TCRdb cannot be tested. Per the germline V gene, CDR1 is DFQATT and CDR2 is SNEGSKA (reference sequence). There are 11 residues in the CDR3. CDR3 protein: CSAYDRYEQYF.

The rearrangement uses TRBV29-1 and TRBJ1-2; TCRdb picks TRBD1, but there is no DNA to check that call. The germline CDR1 and CDR2 sequences are SQVTM and ANQGSEA. The CDR3 consists of 14 residues. The CDR3 sequence is CSVVPTGGGYGYTF.

The chain recombines TRBV12-3 or TRBV12-4 with TRBJ1-2; TCRdb indicates TRBD1, and absent DNA this call remains unverified. This CDR3 region has 15 residues. The CDR3 sequence is CASSPDRAPVYGYTF.

The J gene is TRBJ2-7, the V gene TRBV5-1; checking the TCRdb D call of TRBD2 is not possible without DNA. The CDR3 is made up of 14 amino acids. From germline, CDR1 is SGHRS and CDR2 YFSETQ. The CDR3 reads CASSPAGPPVVMYF.

The chain uses TRBV20-1 and TRBJ2-2; TCRdb selects TRBD1, and the lack of DNA leaves this call unchecked. CDR1 is DFQATT and CDR2 is SNEGSKA in the germline V gene (reference sequence). CDR3 length: 16 residues. The CDR3 spells CSATRMDRGQTGELFF.

V and J are TRBV7-6 and TRBJ2-1; the TCRdb D gene call, TRBD2, has no DNA to confirm it. The germline CDR1 and CDR2 sequences are SGHVS and FNYEAQ. CDR3 size: 17 residues. The CDR3 loop is CASTSRAGGSKDNEQFF.

The V and J genes are TRBV4-1 and TRBJ1-2; TCRdb gives TRBD1 as the D gene, but with no DNA this cannot be confirmed. The CDR3 totals 13 residues. Germline V CDR1 and CDR2: MGHRA, YSYEKL. The CDR3 is CASSQRDSYGYTF.

The gene calls are TRBV27 and TRBJ1-1; TCRdb calls TRBD1, which cannot be checked without DNA. The CDR3 sequence is 15 residues long. Germline V gene sequence: CDR1 MNHEY, CDR2 SMNVEV (reference sequence). The CDR3 region is CASGRDRGVVAEAFF.

The J gene is TRBJ2-4, the V gene TRBV5-1; checking the TCRdb D call of TRBD2 is not possible without DNA. Germline lookup yields CDR1 SGHRS and CDR2 YFSETQ. CDR3 size: 16 residues. CDR3 loop: CASTASPLAGGAFQYF.

The chain is built from TRBV5-1 and TRBJ1-2. Looked up from germline, CDR1 is SGHRS and CDR2 is YFSETQ. The CDR3 loop spans 14 amino acids. The CDR3 protein is CASSLALGSYGYTF.

The chain links TRBV9 to TRBJ1-1; TCRdb lists TRBD1, though no DNA is available to test this call. CDR1 is SGDLS and CDR2 is YYNGEE in the germline V gene. The CDR3 sequence is 14 residues long. The CDR3 is CASSVRPSVTEAFF.

The rearrangement uses TRBV29-1 and TRBJ1-5. Germline lookup yields CDR1 SQVTM and CDR2 ANQGSEA. This CDR3 has 11 amino acids. CDR3: CSYDSNQPQHF.

V usage is TRBV28 and J usage is TRBJ2-7; TCRdb outputs TRBD1, but without DNA this stays unchecked. The CDR3 sequence is 15 residues long. Germline loops: CDR1 MDHEN, CDR2 SYDVKM. This CDR3 reads CASRGPGQGFYEQYF. The entire variable domain, with the rest obtained from reference TRBV28 and TRBJ2-7, is as follows: DVKVTQSSRYLVKRTGEKVFLECVQDMDHENMFWYRQDPGLGLRLIYFSYDVKMKEKGDIPEGYSVSREKKERFSLILESASTNQTSMYLCASRGPGQGFYEQYFGPGTRLTVT.

V is TRBV12-3 or TRBV12-4 and J is TRBJ2-7; TCRdb indicates TRBD1, and absent DNA this call remains unverified. The CDR3 runs 14 residues. Here the CDR3 reads CASSLGQGPSEQYF.

V is TRBV20-1 and J is TRBJ2-7; the TRBD1 assignment by TCRdb is unverifiable without DNA. Germline-derived CDR1 and CDR2 are DFQATT and SNEGSKA (reference sequence). There are 12 residues in the CDR3. This chain's CDR3 is CSARGQGYEQYF.

This rearrangement joins TRBV21-1 to TRBJ2-7. TRBV21-1 is a pseudogene. CDR3 length equals 14 residues. This CDR3 reads CASSKVRPDYEQYF.

J is TRBJ2-3 and V is TRBV9; the TRBD1 assignment by TCRdb is unverifiable without DNA. Germline lookup yields CDR1 SGDLS and CDR2 YYNGEE. There are 16 residues in the CDR3. This CDR3 reads CASSVGTQGSTDTQYF.

The chain links TRBV7-9 to TRBJ2-7; TCRdb proposes TRBD1, but this gene call is untestable without DNA. The CDR3 consists of 13 residues. Germline CDR1 and CDR2: SEHNR and FQNEAQ (reference sequence). The CDR3 here is CASSLSRVSEQYF.

The chain's CDR3 is CATSRQGAREQYF. The J gene is TRBJ2-7, the V gene TRBV24-1; checking the TCRdb D call of TRBD1 is not possible without DNA. This CDR3 region has 13 residues. Germline values: CDR1 KGHDR, CDR2 SFDVKD.

CDR3 loop: CASSLTGRTNTGELFF. The V call is TRBV7-2, the J call TRBJ2-2; TCRdb gives TRBD1 as the D gene, but with no DNA this cannot be confirmed. The germline V gene has CDR1 SGHTA and CDR2 FQGNSA. The CDR3 spans 16 residues.

The CDR3 protein is CASSLAGGSGEQFF. The chain combines TRBV5-5 with TRBJ2-1; no DNA is available, so the TRBD2 call from TCRdb remains unchecked. Germline CDR1 SGHKS, CDR2 YYEKEE (reference sequence). There are 14 residues in the CDR3. The whole variable domain, filled in from reference TRBV5-5 and TRBJ2-1, reads DAGVTQSPTHLIKTRGQQVTLRCSPISGHKSVSWYQQVLGQGPQFIFQYYEKEERGRGNFPDRFSARQFPNYSSELNVNALLLGDSALYLCASSLAGGSGEQFFGPGTRLTVL.

The chain employs TRBV20-1 and TRBJ1-5. CDR3 size: 16 residues. The germline V gene has CDR1 DFQATT and CDR2 SNEGSKA (reference sequence). This CDR3 reads CSAKLGWRTSNQPQHF.

V usage is TRBV10-3 and J usage is TRBJ2-5. The CDR3 covers 11 residues. The germline gives CDR1 ENHRY, CDR2 SYGVKD. CDR3 in amino acids: CAISDGETQYF.

CDR3 protein: CASSLNPGSGNTIYF. The chain uses TRBV7-3 and TRBJ1-3; the TCRdb D gene call, TRBD1, has no DNA to confirm it. The CDR3 loop spans 15 amino acids. The germline gives CDR1 SGHTA, CDR2 FQGTGA. The full variable domain, in which reference TRBV7-3 and TRBJ1-3 provide the parts outside the CDR3, is GAGVSQTPSNKVTEKGKYVELRCDPISGHTALYWYRQSLGQGPEFLIYFQGTGAADDSGLPNDRFFAVRPEGSVSTLKIQRTERGDSAVYLCASSLNPGSGNTIYFGEGSWLTVV.

The CDR3 sequence: CSVERDRRTNEQYF. This chain joins TRBV29-1 and TRBJ2-7; the TRBD1 assignment by TCRdb is unverifiable without DNA. Germline V lookup: CDR1 SQVTM, CDR2 ANQGSEA. The CDR3 has 14 amino acids.

The chain has TRBV12-3 or TRBV12-4 and TRBJ1-5. CDR3 length equals 15 residues. The CDR3 reads CASTLSAVSNQPQHF.

This sequence joins TRBV2 and TRBJ2-7; with no DNA, the TCRdb D assignment of TRBD1 cannot be verified. CDR1 and CDR2 from the germline V gene are SNHLY and FYNNEI. The length of the CDR3 is 14 residues. This CDR3 is CASRGTLGHHEQYF.

The chain couples TRBV20-1 to TRBJ1-2; as DNA is missing, the TRBD1 call by TCRdb cannot be tested. In germline, CDR1 is DFQATT, CDR2 SNEGSKA (reference sequence). This CDR3 is built from 15 residues. The CDR3 sequence: CSASNRGLKEGGYTF.

The rearrangement uses TRBV7-2 and TRBJ1-1. This CDR3 contains 12 residues. The germline V gene encodes CDR1 SGHTA and CDR2 FQGNSA. The CDR3 sequence is CASSLAGNEAFF.